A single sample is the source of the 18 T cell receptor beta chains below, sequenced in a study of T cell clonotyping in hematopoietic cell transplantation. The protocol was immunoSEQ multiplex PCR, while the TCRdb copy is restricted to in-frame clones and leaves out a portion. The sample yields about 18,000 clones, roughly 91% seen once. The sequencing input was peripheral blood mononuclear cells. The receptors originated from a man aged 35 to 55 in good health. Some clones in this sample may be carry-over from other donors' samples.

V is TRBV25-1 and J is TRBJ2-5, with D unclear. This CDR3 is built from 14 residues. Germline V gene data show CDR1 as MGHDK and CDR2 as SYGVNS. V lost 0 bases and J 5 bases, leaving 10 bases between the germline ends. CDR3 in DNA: TGTGCCAGCAGTGAATACGGAGTCCGGGAGACCCAGTACTTC. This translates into CASSEYGVRETQYF.

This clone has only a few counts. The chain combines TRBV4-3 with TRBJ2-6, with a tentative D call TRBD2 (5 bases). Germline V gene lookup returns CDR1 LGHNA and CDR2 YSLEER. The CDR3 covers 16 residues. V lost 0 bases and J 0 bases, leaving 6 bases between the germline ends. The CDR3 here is CASSQDGSSGANVLTF. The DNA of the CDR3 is TGCGCCAGCAGCCAAGATGGGAGCTCTGGGGCCAACGTCCTGACTTTC.

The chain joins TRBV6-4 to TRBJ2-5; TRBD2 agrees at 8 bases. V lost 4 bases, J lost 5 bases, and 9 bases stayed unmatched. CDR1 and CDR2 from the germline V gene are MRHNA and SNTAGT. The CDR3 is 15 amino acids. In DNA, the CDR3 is TGTGCCAGCAGTGTTCAAGCGGGGGCAGGGGAGACCCAGTACTTC. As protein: CASSVQAGAGETQYF.

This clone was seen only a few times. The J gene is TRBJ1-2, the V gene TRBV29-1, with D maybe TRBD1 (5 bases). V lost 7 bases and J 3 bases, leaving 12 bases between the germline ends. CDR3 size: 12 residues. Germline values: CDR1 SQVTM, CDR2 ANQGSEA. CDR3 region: CSATTAHYGYTF. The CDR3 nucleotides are TGCAGCGCTACGACAGCCCACTATGGCTACACCTTC.

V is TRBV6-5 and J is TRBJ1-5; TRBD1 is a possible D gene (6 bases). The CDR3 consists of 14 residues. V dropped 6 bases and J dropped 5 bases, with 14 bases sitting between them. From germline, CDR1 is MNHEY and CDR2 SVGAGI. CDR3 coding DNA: TGTGCCAGCAGCTCAGGGGAACCGTATCAGCCCCAGCATTTT. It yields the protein CASSSGEPYQPQHF.

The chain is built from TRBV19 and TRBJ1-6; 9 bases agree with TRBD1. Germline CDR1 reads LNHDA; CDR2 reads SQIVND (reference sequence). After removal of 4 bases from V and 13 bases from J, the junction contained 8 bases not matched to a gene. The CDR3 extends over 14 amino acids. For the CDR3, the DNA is TGTGCCAGTAGTACTGCGGGACAGGGTTTTCCCCTCCACTTT. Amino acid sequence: CASSTAGQGFPLHF.

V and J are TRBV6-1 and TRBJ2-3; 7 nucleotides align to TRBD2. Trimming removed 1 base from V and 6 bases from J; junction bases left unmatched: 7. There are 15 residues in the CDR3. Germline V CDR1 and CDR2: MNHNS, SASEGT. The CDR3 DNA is TGTGCCAGCAGTGAAGGGGTGGCGGGAGCGGATACGCAGTATTTT. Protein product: CASSEGVAGADTQYF.

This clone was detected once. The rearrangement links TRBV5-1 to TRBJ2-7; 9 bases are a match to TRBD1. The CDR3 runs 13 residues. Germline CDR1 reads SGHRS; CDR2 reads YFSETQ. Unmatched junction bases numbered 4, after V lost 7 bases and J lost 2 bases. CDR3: CASRDRVTYEQYF. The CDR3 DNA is TGCGCCAGCCGGGACAGGGTAACCTACGAGCAGTACTTC.

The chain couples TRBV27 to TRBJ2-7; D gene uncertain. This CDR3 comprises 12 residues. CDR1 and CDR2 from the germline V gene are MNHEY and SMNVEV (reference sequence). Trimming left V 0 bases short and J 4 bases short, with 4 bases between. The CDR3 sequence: CASSLSGYEQYF. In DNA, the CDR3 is TGTGCCAGCAGTTTATCGGGATACGAGCAGTACTTC.

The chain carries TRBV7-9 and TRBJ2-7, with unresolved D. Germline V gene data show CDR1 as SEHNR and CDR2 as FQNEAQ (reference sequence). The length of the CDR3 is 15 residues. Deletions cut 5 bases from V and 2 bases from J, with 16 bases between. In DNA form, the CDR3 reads TGTGCCAGCAGCCCCCTGCGGCAACAAACCTACGAGCAGTACTTC. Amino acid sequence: CASSPLRQQTYEQYF.

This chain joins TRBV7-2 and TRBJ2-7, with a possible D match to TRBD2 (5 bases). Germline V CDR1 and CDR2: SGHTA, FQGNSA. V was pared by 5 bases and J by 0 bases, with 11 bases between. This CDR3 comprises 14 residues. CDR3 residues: CASSLVGSSYEQYF. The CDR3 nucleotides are TGTGCCAGCAGCCTAGTTGGGAGCTCCTACGAGCAGTACTTC.

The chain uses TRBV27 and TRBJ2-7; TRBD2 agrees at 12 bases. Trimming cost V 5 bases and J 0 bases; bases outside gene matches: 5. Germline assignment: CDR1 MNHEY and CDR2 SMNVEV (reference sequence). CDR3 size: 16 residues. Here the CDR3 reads CASSRLAGVLSYEQYF. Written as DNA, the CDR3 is TGTGCCAGCAGTAGACTAGCGGGGGTTCTCTCCTACGAGCAGTACTTC.

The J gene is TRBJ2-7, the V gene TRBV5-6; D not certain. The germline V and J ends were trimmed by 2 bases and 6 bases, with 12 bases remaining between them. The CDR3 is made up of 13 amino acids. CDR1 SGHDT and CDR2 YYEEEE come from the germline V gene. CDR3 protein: CASSFWGGPEQYF. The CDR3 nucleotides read TGTGCCAGCAGCTTTTGGGGTGGCCCCGAGCAGTACTTC.

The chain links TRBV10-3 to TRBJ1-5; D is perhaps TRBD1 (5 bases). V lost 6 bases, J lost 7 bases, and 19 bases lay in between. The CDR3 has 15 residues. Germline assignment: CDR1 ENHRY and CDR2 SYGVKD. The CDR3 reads CAIRQGELPNQPQHF. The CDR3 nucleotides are TGTGCCATCAGGCAGGGTGAACTACCAAACCAGCCCCAGCATTTT.

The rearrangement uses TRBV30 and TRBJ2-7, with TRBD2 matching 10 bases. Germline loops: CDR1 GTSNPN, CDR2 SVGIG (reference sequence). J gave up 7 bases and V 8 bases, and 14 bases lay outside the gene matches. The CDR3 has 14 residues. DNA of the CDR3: TGTGCCCTAAAACGGGGACTAGCGACTTGGGAGCAGTACTTC. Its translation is CALKRGLATWEQYF.

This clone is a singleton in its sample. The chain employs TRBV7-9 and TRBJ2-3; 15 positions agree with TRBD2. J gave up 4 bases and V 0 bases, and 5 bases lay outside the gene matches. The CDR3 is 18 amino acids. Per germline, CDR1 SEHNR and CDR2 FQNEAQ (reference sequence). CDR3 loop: CASSLALGLAGGPDTQYF. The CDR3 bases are TGTGCCAGCAGCTTAGCCCTCGGACTAGCGGGAGGGCCAGATACGCAGTATTTT.

The CDR3: CSISRGVGNEQFF. The CDR3 DNA follows: TGCAGCATCTCTAGAGGGGTAGGCAATGAGCAGTTCTTC. The V and J genes are TRBV29-1 and TRBJ2-1; D might be TRBD1 or TRBD2, each matching 5 bases. CDR1 is SQVTM and CDR2 is ANQGSEA in the germline V gene. With 8 bases removed from V and 6 bases from J, the gap between germline ends came to 17 bases. This CDR3 has 13 residues.

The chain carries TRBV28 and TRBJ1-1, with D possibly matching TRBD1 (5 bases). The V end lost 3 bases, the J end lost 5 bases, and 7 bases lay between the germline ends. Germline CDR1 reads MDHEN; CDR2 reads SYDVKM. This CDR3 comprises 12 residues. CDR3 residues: CASSFGGTEAFF. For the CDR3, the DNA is TGTGCCAGCAGTTTCGGGGGTACTGAAGCTTTCTTT.